This T cell receptor beta chain was found in a study of response to subunit inactivated influenza vaccine. Regarding the study as a whole: Seasonal influenza vaccination, on each occasion, was suggested by the authors to recruit few new T cells.

This clonotype came up a few times. The target antigen is unknown. TCRdb re-called the RT-PCR reads with MiXCR, one entry per CDR3 protein. The sample contains around 760,000 distinct CDR3 sequences, over 11% of which appear only once. This CDR3 spans 15 amino acids. Trimming cost V 3 bases and J 6 bases; bases outside gene matches: 5. Per the germline V gene, CDR1 is KGHDR and CDR2 is SFDVKD. This receptor was taken from a man over 45 who received an inactivated influenza vaccine. The sample was PBMCs from blood, taken around two weeks before vaccination. This chain joins TRBV24-1 and TRBJ2-1; 9 bases map to TRBD2. The CDR3 DNA reads as TGTGCCACCAGTGATCCTAGCGGGGCCGGCAATGAGCAGTTCTTC. As protein: CATSDPSGAGNEQFF.